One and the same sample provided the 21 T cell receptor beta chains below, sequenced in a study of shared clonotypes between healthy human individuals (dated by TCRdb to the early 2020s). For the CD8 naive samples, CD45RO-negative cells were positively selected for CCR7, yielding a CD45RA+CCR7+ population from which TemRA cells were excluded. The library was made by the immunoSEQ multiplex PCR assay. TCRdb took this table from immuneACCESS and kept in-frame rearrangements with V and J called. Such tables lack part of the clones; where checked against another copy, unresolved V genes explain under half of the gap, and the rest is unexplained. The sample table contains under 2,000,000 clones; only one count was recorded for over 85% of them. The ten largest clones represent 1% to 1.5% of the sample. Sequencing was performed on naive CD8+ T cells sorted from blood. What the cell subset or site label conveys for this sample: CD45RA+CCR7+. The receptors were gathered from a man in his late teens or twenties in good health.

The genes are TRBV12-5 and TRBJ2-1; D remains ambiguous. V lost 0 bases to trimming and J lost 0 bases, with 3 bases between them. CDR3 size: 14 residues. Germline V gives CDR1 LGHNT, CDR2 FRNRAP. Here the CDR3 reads CASGLVGSYNEQFF. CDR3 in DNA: TGTGCTAGTGGTTTGGTAGGCTCCTACAATGAGCAGTTCTTC.

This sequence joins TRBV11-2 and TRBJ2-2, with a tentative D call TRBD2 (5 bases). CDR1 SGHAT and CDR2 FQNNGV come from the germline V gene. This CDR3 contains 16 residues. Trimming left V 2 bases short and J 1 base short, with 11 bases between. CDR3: CASSLSAGLNTGELFF. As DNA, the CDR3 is TGTGCCAGCAGCTTATCGGCGGGCCTGAACACCGGGGAGCTGTTTTTT.

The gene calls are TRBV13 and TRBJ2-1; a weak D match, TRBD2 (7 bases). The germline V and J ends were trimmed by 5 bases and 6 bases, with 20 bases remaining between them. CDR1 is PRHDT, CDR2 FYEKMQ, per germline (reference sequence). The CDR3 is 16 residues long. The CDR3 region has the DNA TGTGCCAGCAGCCCAAACCCCGGGGGGCTCCGCAATGAGCAGTTCTTC. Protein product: CASSPNPGGLRNEQFF.

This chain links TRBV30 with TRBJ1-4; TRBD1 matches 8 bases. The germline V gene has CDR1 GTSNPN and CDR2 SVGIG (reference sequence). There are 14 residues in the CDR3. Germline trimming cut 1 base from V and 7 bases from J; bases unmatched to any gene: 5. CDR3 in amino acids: CAWSAGGGGEKLFF. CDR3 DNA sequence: TGTGCCTGGAGTGCAGGGGGCGGAGGTGAAAAACTGTTTTTT.

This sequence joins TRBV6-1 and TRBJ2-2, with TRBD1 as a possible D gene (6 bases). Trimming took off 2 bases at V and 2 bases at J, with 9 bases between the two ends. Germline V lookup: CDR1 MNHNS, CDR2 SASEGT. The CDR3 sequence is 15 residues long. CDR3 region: CASSELQGNTGELFF. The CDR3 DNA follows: TGTGCCAGCAGTGAATTACAGGGAAACACCGGGGAGCTGTTTTTT.

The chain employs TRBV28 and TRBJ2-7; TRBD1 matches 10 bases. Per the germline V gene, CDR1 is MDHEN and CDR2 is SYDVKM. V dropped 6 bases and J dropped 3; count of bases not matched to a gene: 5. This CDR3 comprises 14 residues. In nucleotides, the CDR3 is TGTGCCAGCAGGGGGACAGGGGTGGGCTACGAGCAGTACTTC. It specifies CASRGTGVGYEQYF. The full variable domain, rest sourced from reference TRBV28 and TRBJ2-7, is DVKVTQSSRYLVKRTGEKVFLECVQDMDHENMFWYRQDPGLGLRLIYFSYDVKMKEKGDIPEGYSVSREKKERFSLILESASTNQTSMYLCASRGTGVGYEQYFGPGTRLTVT.

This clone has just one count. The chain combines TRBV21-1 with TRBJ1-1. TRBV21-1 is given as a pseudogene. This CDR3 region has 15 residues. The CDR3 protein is CASSKGDALNTEAFF. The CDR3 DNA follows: TGTGCCAGCAGCAAAGGAGATGCGTTGAACACTGAAGCTTTCTTT.

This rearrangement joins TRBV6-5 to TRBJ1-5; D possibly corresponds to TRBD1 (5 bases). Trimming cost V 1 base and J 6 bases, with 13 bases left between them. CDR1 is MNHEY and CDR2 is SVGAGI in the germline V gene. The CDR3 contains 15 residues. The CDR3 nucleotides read TGTGCCAGCAGTTACTGGGGGGAAGGCGTTCAGCCCCAGCATTTT. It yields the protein CASSYWGEGVQPQHF.

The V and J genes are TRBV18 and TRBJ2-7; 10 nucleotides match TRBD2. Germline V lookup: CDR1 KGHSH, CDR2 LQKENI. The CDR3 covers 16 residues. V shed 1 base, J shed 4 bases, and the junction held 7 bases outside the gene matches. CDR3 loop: CASSPQSGRAIYEQYF. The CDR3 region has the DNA TGTGCCAGCTCACCACAGAGCGGGAGGGCCATATACGAGCAGTACTTC.

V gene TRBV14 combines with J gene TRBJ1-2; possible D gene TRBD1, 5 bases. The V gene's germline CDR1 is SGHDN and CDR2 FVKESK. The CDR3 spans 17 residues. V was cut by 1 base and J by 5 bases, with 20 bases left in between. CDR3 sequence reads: CASSQGGSRDLKYGYTF. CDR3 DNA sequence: TGTGCCAGCAGCCAAGGGGGATCTCGGGACCTCAAATATGGCTACACCTTC.

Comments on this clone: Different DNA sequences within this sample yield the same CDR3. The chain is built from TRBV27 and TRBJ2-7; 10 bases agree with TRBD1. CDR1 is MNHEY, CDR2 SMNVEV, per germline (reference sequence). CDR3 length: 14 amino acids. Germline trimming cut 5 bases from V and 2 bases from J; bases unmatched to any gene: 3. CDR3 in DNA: TGTGCCAGCAGTCAAGGACAGGGGGCCTACGAGCAGTACTTC. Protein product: CASSQGQGAYEQYF.

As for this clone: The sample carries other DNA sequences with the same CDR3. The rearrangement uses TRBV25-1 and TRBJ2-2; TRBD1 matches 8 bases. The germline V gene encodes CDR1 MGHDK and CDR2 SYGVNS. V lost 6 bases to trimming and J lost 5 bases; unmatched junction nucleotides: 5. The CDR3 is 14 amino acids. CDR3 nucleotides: TGTGCCAGCAGCGAAACAGGGGGGACCGGGGAGCTGTTTTTT. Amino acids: CASSETGGTGELFF. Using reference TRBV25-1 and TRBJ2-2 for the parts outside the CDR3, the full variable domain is EADIYQTPRYLVIGTGKKITLECSQTMGHDKMYWYQQDPGMELHLIHYSYGVNSTEKGDLSSESTVSRIRTEHFPLTLESARPSHTSQYLCASSETGGTGELFFGEGSRLTVL.

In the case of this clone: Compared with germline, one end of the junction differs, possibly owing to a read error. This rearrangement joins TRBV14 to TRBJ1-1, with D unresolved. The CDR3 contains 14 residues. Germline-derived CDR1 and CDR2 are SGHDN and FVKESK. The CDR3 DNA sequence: TGTGCCAACAGCCAAGGTCCGGGCAACACTGAAGCTTTCTTT. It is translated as CANSQGPGNTEAFF.

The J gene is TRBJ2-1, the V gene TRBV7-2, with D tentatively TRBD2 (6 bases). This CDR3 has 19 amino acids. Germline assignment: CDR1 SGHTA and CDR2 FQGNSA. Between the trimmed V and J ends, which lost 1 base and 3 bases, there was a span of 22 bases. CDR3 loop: CASSLGEPSDVVGYNEQFF. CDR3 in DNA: TGTGCCAGCAGCTTAGGTGAGCCTAGCGACGTCGTGGGCTACAATGAGCAGTTCTTC.

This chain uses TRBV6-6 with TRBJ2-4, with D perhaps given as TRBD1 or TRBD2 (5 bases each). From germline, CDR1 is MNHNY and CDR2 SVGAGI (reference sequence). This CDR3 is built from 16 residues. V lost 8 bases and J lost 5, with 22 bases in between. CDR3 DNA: TGTGCCAGCGGCTCCGAGGGGTGGGGAAATGAAAACATTCAGTACTTC. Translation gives CASGSEGWGNENIQYF.

The CDR3 loop is CASSAPETGESFF. The CDR3 coding sequence is TGTGCCAGCAGTGCTCCCGAGACTGGGGAGTCTTTCTTT. The rearrangement uses TRBV2 and TRBJ1-1; D gene unclear. This CDR3 comprises 13 residues. Trimming removed 4 bases at V and 12 bases at J, with 18 bases between. Per germline, CDR1 SNHLY and CDR2 FYNNEI.

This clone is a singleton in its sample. The CDR3 spells CASRKTSLNYEQYF. CDR3 bases: TGTGCCAGCAGGAAAACTAGTCTAAACTACGAGCAGTACTTC. V and J are TRBV27 and TRBJ2-7; possible D gene TRBD2, 5 bases. The CDR3 spans 14 residues. CDR1 is MNHEY and CDR2 is SMNVEV in the germline V gene (reference sequence). V was clipped by 6 bases and J by 3 bases, with 15 bases between them.

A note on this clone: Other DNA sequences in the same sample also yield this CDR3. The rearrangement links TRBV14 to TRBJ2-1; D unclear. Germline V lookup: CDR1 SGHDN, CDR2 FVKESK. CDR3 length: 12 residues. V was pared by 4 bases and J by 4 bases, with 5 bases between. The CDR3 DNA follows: TGTGCCAGCAGCCTGACATACAATGAGCAGTTCTTC. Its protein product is CASSLTYNEQFF.

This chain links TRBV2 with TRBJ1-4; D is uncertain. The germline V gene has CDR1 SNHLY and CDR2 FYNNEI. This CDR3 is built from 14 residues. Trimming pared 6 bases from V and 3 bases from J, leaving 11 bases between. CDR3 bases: TGTGCCAGCAGGGAACCTGTAGCTAATGAAAAACTGTTTTTT. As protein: CASREPVANEKLFF. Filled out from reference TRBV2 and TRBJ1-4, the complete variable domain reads EPEVTQTPSHQVTQMGQEVILRCVPISNHLYFYWYRQILGQKVEFLVSFYNNEISEKSEIFDDQFSVERPDGSNFTLKIRSTKLEDSAMYFCASREPVANEKLFFGSGTQLSVL.

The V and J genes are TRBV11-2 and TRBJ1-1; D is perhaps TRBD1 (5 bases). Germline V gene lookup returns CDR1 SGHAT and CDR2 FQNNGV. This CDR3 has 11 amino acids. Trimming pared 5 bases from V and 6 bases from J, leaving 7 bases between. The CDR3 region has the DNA TGTGCCAGCAGCCCGGGACCTGAAGCTTTCTTT. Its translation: CASSPGPEAFF. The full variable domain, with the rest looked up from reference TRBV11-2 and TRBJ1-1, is EAGVAQSPRYKIIEKRQSVAFWCNPISGHATLYWYQQILGQGPKLLIQFQNNGVVDDSQLPKDRFSAERLKGVDSTLKIQPAKLEDSAVYLCASSPGPEAFFGQGTRLTVV.

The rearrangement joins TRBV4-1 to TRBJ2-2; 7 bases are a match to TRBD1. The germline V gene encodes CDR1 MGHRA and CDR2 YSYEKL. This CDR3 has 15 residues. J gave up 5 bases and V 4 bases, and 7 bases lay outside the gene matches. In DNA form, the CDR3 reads TGCGCCAGCAGCCTCGGACAGGAGAAAACCGGGGAGCTGTTTTTT. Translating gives CASSLGQEKTGELFF.